The 7 T cell receptor beta chains given below trace back to one sample, sequenced in a study of vaccination effects on CD4 cells after COVID-19. No antigen is known for these receptors. Having been cultured for roughly 10 days, the cells underwent CD4+ T cell isolation. Using immunoSEQ multiplex PCR, the repertoire was profiled, and TCRdb retains in-frame clones only, with some absent. The data show around 60,000 clones, about 80% seen once. This specimen consisted of CD4+ T cells from PBMCs cultured without peptide, obtained before COVID-19 vaccination. These receptors originate from a human donor who received a COVID-19 vaccine.

CDR3 sequence: CASSTDRGRYQETQYF. CDR3 nucleotide sequence: TGTGCCAGCAGCACCGACAGGGGCAGGTACCAAGAGACCCAGTACTTC. The chain has TRBV7-2 and TRBJ2-5, with 8 nucleotides matching TRBD1. The ends lost 5 bases at V and 0 bases at J; junction bases unmatched: 8. In germline, CDR1 is SGHTA, CDR2 FQGNSA. The CDR3 covers 16 residues.

The table lists this clone with a count of one. The chain links TRBV10-2 to TRBJ2-4; no clear D. CDR3 length equals 12 residues. V lost 4 bases to trimming and J lost 4 bases, with 5 bases between them. Germline CDR1 WSHSY, CDR2 SAAADI. The CDR3 DNA sequence: TGCGCCAGCAGTGCACAGAAAAACATTCAGTACTTC. Its protein is CASSAQKNIQYF.

The V and J genes are TRBV7-2 and TRBJ2-3; D not certain. The germline V and J ends were trimmed by 3 bases and 3 bases, with 10 bases remaining between them. The CDR3 consists of 14 residues. Germline assignment: CDR1 SGHTA and CDR2 FQGNSA. DNA of the CDR3: TGTGCCAGCAGCTTCGGAAGGTTAACAGATACGCAGTATTTT. This encodes CASSFGRLTDTQYF.

J is TRBJ1-6 and V is TRBV9; D not certain. The CDR3 length is 14 residues. Looked up from germline, CDR1 is SGDLS and CDR2 is YYNGEE. Trimming removed 4 bases at V and 8 bases at J, with 13 bases between. CDR3 in amino acids: CASSPRIPDSPLHF. The CDR3 nucleotides read TGTGCCAGCAGCCCACGAATCCCAGATTCACCCCTCCACTTT.

This rearrangement joins TRBV10-2 to TRBJ1-2; no clear D gene. CDR1 is WSHSY, CDR2 SAAADI, per germline. This CDR3 is 13 amino acids long. Trimming took off 2 bases at V and 8 bases at J, with 12 bases between the two ends. As DNA, the CDR3 is TGCGCCAGCAGTGAGGCTCGGGGAGGGGGCTACACCTTC. Translated: CASSEARGGGYTF.

J is TRBJ2-1 and V is TRBV4-1; TRBD1 aligns across 9 bases. The germline V gene encodes CDR1 MGHRA and CDR2 YSYEKL. This CDR3 has 16 residues. J gave up 8 bases and V 0 bases, and 8 bases lay outside the gene matches. The CDR3 DNA reads as TGCGCCAGCAGCCAAGATGAAGGGACAGGGATCTATGAGCAGTTCTTC. Encoded protein: CASSQDEGTGIYEQFF.

The chain carries TRBV15 and TRBJ2-3; no firm D call. The germline CDR1 and CDR2 sequences are LNHNV and YYDKDF (reference sequence). V was pared by 1 base and J by 1 base, with 0 bases between. The CDR3 runs to 12 residues. DNA for the CDR3: TGTGCCACCAGCAGAGGCACAGATACGCAGTATTTT. Translated: CATSRGTDTQYF.